This T cell receptor (beta chain) was found in a study of OX40 agonist ivuxolimab in advanced cancers. Libraries were prepared by immunoSEQ multiplex PCR; TCRdb keeps only in-frame clonotypes and omits some of them. The repertoire holds some 77,000 clones, with approximately 83% as singletons. The junction had 5 bases not matched to a gene; V was cut back by 7 bases and J by 5 bases. CDR3 length: 14 amino acids. Germline V gene data show CDR1 as LNHDA and CDR2 as SQIVND (reference sequence). This sequence originates from an adult with an advanced solid tumor such as melanoma, head and neck, liver or kidney cancer. This specimen consisted of CD4+ or CD8+ T cells sorted from blood, obtained in a trial of the OX40 agonist ivuxolimab. The V gene is TRBV19, the J gene TRBJ1-2; TRBD1 matches 12 bases. The CDR3 nucleotides read TGTGCCAGTAAGCGGGACAGGGGGCAATATGGCTACACCTTC. Its protein is CASKRDRGQYGYTF.